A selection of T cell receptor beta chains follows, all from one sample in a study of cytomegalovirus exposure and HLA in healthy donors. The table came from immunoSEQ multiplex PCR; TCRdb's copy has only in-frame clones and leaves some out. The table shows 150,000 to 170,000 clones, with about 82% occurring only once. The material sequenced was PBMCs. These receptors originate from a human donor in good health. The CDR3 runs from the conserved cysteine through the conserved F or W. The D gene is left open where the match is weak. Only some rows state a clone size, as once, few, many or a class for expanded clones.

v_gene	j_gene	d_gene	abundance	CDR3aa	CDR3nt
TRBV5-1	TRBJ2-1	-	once	CASSPEAVSSYNEQFF	TGCGCCAGCAGCCCGGAAGCGGTGAGCTCCTACAATGAGCAGTTCTTC
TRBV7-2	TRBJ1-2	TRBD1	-	CASRRTGTNYGYTF	TGTGCCAGCAGGAGGACAGGGACCAACTATGGCTACACCTTC
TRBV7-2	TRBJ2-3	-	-	CASSLPVTDTQYF	TGTGCCAGCAGCTTACCTGTCACAGATACGCAGTATTTT
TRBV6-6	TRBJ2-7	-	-	CASSYFGGTYEQYF	TGTGCCAGCAGTTACTTTGGGGGCACCTACGAGCAGTACTTC
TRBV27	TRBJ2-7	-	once	CASSLIGRGKSLSYEQYF	TGTGCCAGCAGTTTAATCGGCAGGGGTAAAAGCCTCTCCTACGAGCAGTACTTC
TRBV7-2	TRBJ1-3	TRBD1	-	CASRTGGASGNTIYF	TGTGCCAGCAGAACAGGGGGAGCCTCTGGAAACACCATATATTTT
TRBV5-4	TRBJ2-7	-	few	CASSIMGANYEQYF	TGTGCCAGCAGCATTATGGGGGCCAACTACGAGCAGTACTTC
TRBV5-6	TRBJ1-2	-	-	CASSLGRQGNYGYTF	TGTGCCAGCAGCTTGGGCAGGCAGGGGAACTATGGCTACACCTTC
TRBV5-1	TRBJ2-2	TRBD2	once	CASSLGGLADQNTGELFF	TGCGCCAGCAGCTTGGGGGGACTAGCGGACCAGAACACCGGGGAGCTGTTTTTT
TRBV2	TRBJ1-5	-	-	CASSESSGNQPQHF	TGTGCCAGCAGTGAATCGAGCGGGAATCAGCCCCAGCATTTT
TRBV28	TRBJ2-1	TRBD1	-	CATFSSSGTEYEQFF	TGTGCCACCTTTTCTTCATCCGGGACAGAATACGAGCAGTTCTTC
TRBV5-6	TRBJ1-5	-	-	CASSLAGGSGNQPQHF	TGTGCCAGCAGCTTGGCCGGGGGAAGCGGGAATCAGCCCCAGCATTTT
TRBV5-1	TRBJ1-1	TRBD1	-	CASSSGQDTGNTEAFF	TGCGCCAGCAGCTCAGGACAGGACACTGGGAACACTGAAGCTTTCTTT
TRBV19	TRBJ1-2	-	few	CASSIWSSHHGYTF	TGTGCCAGTAGTATATGGTCGAGTCATCATGGCTACACCTTC
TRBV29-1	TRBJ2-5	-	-	CSVLRSGSETQYF	TGCAGCGTTCTCAGATCAGGGTCGGAGACCCAGTACTTC
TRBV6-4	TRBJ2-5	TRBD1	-	CASSELSEGQGPLQETQYF	TGTGCCAGCAGTGAGTTGTCAGAAGGACAGGGACCACTCCAAGAGACCCAGTACTTC
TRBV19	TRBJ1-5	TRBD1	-	CASSIAQGATNQPQHF	TGTGCCAGTAGTATAGCCCAGGGGGCCACCAATCAGCCCCAGCATTTT